These 5 T cell receptor beta chains came from one sample sequenced in a study of Ad26.COV2.S vaccination and SARS-CoV-2 variants (dated by TCRdb to the early 2020s). The treatment or condition label on this specimen signifies: around 19 received Ad26.COV2.S at low or high dose, single or two shots; about five received placebo; per-sample allocation not given. Repertoires of vaccine and placebo recipients were sequenced from samples taken on day 63 after the first injection. The library was built by means of the immunoSEQ multiplex PCR assay. This immuneACCESS table, as held by TCRdb, lists in-frame sequences with V and J called but not all clones. Of the missing ones, under half trace to an unresolved V gene in checked studies; the others have no known cause. The sample profile shows over 450,000 clones; about 88% of them were found once. Under 2% of the sample is in the top ten clones. The sequences come from peripheral blood, collected in a trial of Ad26.COV2.S vaccine versus placebo. These receptors were taken from a person aged 18-65 years who received the Ad26.COV2.S COVID-19 vaccine or a placebo.

This clone was detected only once. The genes are TRBV2 and TRBJ1-1, with 9 bases that match TRBD1. From germline, CDR1 is SNHLY and CDR2 FYNNEI. The CDR3 contains 15 residues. After removal of 6 bases from V and 3 bases from J, the junction contained 8 bases not matched to a gene. The CDR3 loop is CASRGTGPGDTEAFF. The DNA for the CDR3 is TGTGCCAGCAGAGGGACAGGGCCCGGGGACACTGAAGCTTTCTTT.

This chain links TRBV30 with TRBJ1-2; tentatively, D is TRBD1 (6 bases). CDR3 length: 11 residues. The germline gives CDR1 GTSNPN, CDR2 SVGIG (reference sequence). Trimming left V 3 bases short and J 9 bases short, with 11 bases between. The CDR3 region has the DNA TGTGCCTGGAGCACGCAGGGGAGCTACACCTTC. Protein: CAWSTQGSYTF.

The V gene is TRBV7-2, the J gene TRBJ2-7; D gene uncertain. The CDR3 spans 13 residues. Per the germline V gene, CDR1 is SGHTA and CDR2 is FQGNSA. Trimming took off 4 bases at V and 4 bases at J, with 11 bases between the two ends. The CDR3 spells CASSSGPRYEQYF. The CDR3 DNA follows: TGTGCCAGCAGCTCCGGCCCCCGGTACGAGCAGTACTTC. The full variable domain, completed using reference TRBV7-2 and TRBJ2-7, is GAGVSQSPSNKVTEKGKDVELRCDPISGHTALYWYRQSLGQGLEFLIYFQGNSAPDKSGLPSDRFSAERTGGSVSTLTIQRTQQEDSAVYLCASSSGPRYEQYFGPGTRLTVT.

The chain carries TRBV12-3 or TRBV12-4 and TRBJ2-1, with D perhaps assigned TRBD1 or TRBD2 (5 bases each). Trimming pared 4 bases from V and 15 bases from J, leaving 16 bases between. This CDR3 has 12 amino acids. CDR3 protein: CASSSGTDSRFF. CDR3 in DNA: TGTGCCAGCAGTTCCGGGACGGATAGCAGGTTCTTC.

The chain carries TRBV12-3 or TRBV12-4 and TRBJ2-5; TRBD2 might be the D (5 bases). The CDR3 totals 13 residues. V shed 7 bases and J shed 0 bases, with 9 bases lying between them. The CDR3 nucleotides read TGTGCCAGCAATGTCGGGGACCAAGAGACCCAGTACTTC. It yields the protein CASNVGDQETQYF.